A selection of T cell receptor beta chains follows, all from one sample in a study of CD8+CD57+ T cells in acquired aplastic anemia. In TCRdb, the reads were re-called with MiXCR into one record per CDR3 protein. Among approximately 300,000 distinct CDR3 sequences, approximately 57% were seen once, and the ten largest hold around 1.3%. Sequencing input: sorted CD4+, CD8+, or CD8+CD57+ T cells (not recorded which) from PBMCs. The source is a human donor with aplastic anemia. Each CDR3 is given with its conserved first and last residue. Fields, in order: V gene, clone size, D gene, CDR3 length, J gene, CDR3 DNA, CDR3 protein. The D gene is left open where the match is weak. Some rows mark clone size as missing; the rest say once, few, many or name a class of expanded clone.

v_call: TRBV24-1
clone_size: NA
d_call: TRBD2
cdr3_length: 16
j_call: TRBJ2-2
cdr3_nt: TGTGCCACCAGTGATTTGGGACTAGCGAGGGGCGGGGAGCTGTTTTTT
cdr3_aa: CATSDLGLARGGELFF

v_call: TRBV5-6
clone_size: NA
d_call: NA
cdr3_length: 17
j_call: TRBJ1-3
cdr3_nt: TGTGCCAGCAGCCCTGCGACAGGTTGGATCTCTGGAAACACCATATATTTT
cdr3_aa: CASSPATGWISGNTIYF

v_call: TRBV5-6
clone_size: NA
d_call: NA
cdr3_length: 15
j_call: TRBJ1-5
cdr3_nt: TGTGCCAGCAGCTCCCTTCGCTATAGCAATCAGCCCCAGCATTTT
cdr3_aa: CASSSLRYSNQPQHF

v_call: TRBV6-4
clone_size: NA
d_call: TRBD1
cdr3_length: 14
j_call: TRBJ1-1
cdr3_nt: TGTGCCAGCAGCCCAGGGGGCGCAGGCACTGAAGCTTTCTTT
cdr3_aa: CASSPGGAGTEAFF

v_call: TRBV7-9
clone_size: many
d_call: TRBD2
cdr3_length: 15
j_call: TRBJ2-5
cdr3_nt: TGTGCCAGCAGCTTACTGGGACTAGCGGGGGAGACCCAGTACTTC
cdr3_aa: CASSLLGLAGETQYF

v_call: TRBV20-1
clone_size: NA
d_call: TRBD2
cdr3_length: 12
j_call: TRBJ2-7
cdr3_nt: TGCAGTGCTACGGGGAGGGCCCACGAGCAGTACTTC
cdr3_aa: CSATGRAHEQYF

v_call: TRBV20-1
clone_size: NA
d_call: TRBD2
cdr3_length: 19
j_call: TRBJ2-3
cdr3_nt: TGCAGTGCCCTGGGCGAAAGACCGGGACTAGCGGACCCCACAGATACGCAGTATTTT
cdr3_aa: CSALGERPGLADPTDTQYF

v_call: TRBV11-2
clone_size: NA
d_call: NA
cdr3_length: 15
j_call: TRBJ2-1
cdr3_nt: TGTGCCAACAGCTGGGGCAGGGGCGCCTACAATGAGCAGTTCTTC
cdr3_aa: CANSWGRGAYNEQFF

v_call: TRBV6-5
clone_size: NA
d_call: NA
cdr3_length: 13
j_call: TRBJ2-1
cdr3_nt: TGTGCCAGCAGTTACTCCGTGGCGGGCTGGCAGTTCTTC
cdr3_aa: CASSYSVAGWQFF

v_call: TRBV15
clone_size: NA
d_call: NA
cdr3_length: 14
j_call: TRBJ2-5
cdr3_nt: TGTGCCACCAGCAGAGTTGGTCGCGAAGAGACCCAGTACTTC
cdr3_aa: CATSRVGREETQYF

v_call: TRBV7-2
clone_size: NA
d_call: NA
cdr3_length: 12
j_call: TRBJ1-6
cdr3_nt: TGTGCCAGCAGCTTGTTGAATTCACCCCTCCACTTT
cdr3_aa: CASSLLNSPLHF

v_call: TRBV20-1
clone_size: once
d_call: TRBD2
cdr3_length: 15
j_call: TRBJ2-3
cdr3_nt: TGCAGTGCTAGAGGGCTAGCGGGGGGGCCTGATACGCAGTACTTT
cdr3_aa: CSARGLAGGPDTQYF

v_call: TRBV10-1
clone_size: once
d_call: NA
cdr3_length: 15
j_call: TRBJ2-1
cdr3_nt: TGCGCCAGCAGTCGTCTGGGACCCCCGGACAATGAGCAGTTCTTC
cdr3_aa: CASSRLGPPDNEQFF

v_call: TRBV10-3
clone_size: NA
d_call: NA
cdr3_length: 14
j_call: TRBJ2-7
cdr3_nt: TGTGCCATCAGTGAGCCGGGTATCTTCTACGAGCAGTACTTC
cdr3_aa: CAISEPGIFYEQYF

v_call: TRBV19
clone_size: NA
d_call: NA
cdr3_length: 13
j_call: TRBJ1-2
cdr3_nt: TGTGCCAGTAGTATAGGGACAGCCTATGGCTACACCTTC
cdr3_aa: CASSIGTAYGYTF

v_call: TRBV7-3
clone_size: NA
d_call: NA
cdr3_length: 13
j_call: TRBJ1-6
cdr3_nt: TGTGCCAGCAGCTTATCAGGGAGTTCACCCCTCCACTTT
cdr3_aa: CASSLSGSSPLHF

v_call: TRBV25-1
clone_size: NA
d_call: NA
cdr3_length: 14
j_call: TRBJ1-2
cdr3_nt: TGTGCCAGCAGCACAGGGCCACACTCTGATGGCTACACCTTC
cdr3_aa: CASSTGPHSDGYTF

v_call: TRBV14
clone_size: few
d_call: NA
cdr3_length: 15
j_call: TRBJ2-3
cdr3_nt: TGTGCCAGCAGCCAAGATATGGCGACCACAGATACGCAGTATTTT
cdr3_aa: CASSQDMATTDTQYF

v_call: TRBV6-1
clone_size: NA
d_call: TRBD2
cdr3_length: 13
j_call: TRBJ2-2
cdr3_nt: TGTGCCAGCAGTGAATGGCCCTATAAGAGCGGGGTTTTT
cdr3_aa: CASSEWPYKSGVF

v_call: TRBV3-1
clone_size: few
d_call: NA
cdr3_length: 14
j_call: TRBJ2-4
cdr3_nt: TGTGCCAGCAGGGGGCGGGGCAACAAAAACATTCAGTACTTC
cdr3_aa: CASRGRGNKNIQYF

v_call: TRBV5-6
clone_size: NA
d_call: TRBD1
cdr3_length: 16
j_call: TRBJ1-6
cdr3_nt: TGTGCCAGCACCACAGGGCCCGACACAGGGGAGGCACCCCTCCACTTT
cdr3_aa: CASTTGPDTGEAPLHF

v_call: TRBV12-3/TRBV12-4
clone_size: many
d_call: NA
cdr3_length: 12
j_call: TRBJ2-5
cdr3_nt: TGTGCCAGCAGCCTTATCGGGGAGACCCAGTACTTC
cdr3_aa: CASSLIGETQYF

v_call: TRBV19
clone_size: NA
d_call: NA
cdr3_length: 12
j_call: TRBJ1-5
cdr3_nt: TGTGCCACCCAGACAGGCAATCAGCCCCAGCATTTT
cdr3_aa: CATQTGNQPQHF

v_call: TRBV27
clone_size: NA
d_call: NA
cdr3_length: 14
j_call: TRBJ2-7
cdr3_nt: TGTGCCAGCAGTTTGATTTTACAGGGCGGGGAGCAGTACTTC
cdr3_aa: CASSLILQGGEQYF

v_call: TRBV7-9
clone_size: NA
d_call: NA
cdr3_length: 12
j_call: TRBJ2-7
cdr3_nt: TGTGCCAGCAGCTCCGTCCTATACGAGCAGTACTTC
cdr3_aa: CASSSVLYEQYF

v_call: TRBV19
clone_size: NA
d_call: TRBD1
cdr3_length: 13
j_call: TRBJ2-3
cdr3_nt: TGTGCCAGTAGTACGACAGGGTACGGTACGCAGTATTTT
cdr3_aa: CASSTTGYGTQYF

v_call: TRBV19
clone_size: once
d_call: TRBD1
cdr3_length: 13
j_call: TRBJ1-4
cdr3_nt: TGTGCCAGTGCCGGGACAGGGAATGAAAAACTGTTTTTT
cdr3_aa: CASAGTGNEKLFF

v_call: TRBV18
clone_size: many
d_call: TRBD1
cdr3_length: 15
j_call: TRBJ2-3
cdr3_nt: TGTGCCAGCTCATCCTATAACAGGGGGCAAGATACGCAGTATTTT
cdr3_aa: CASSSYNRGQDTQYF

v_call: TRBV11-2
clone_size: NA
d_call: TRBD2
cdr3_length: 15
j_call: TRBJ2-7
cdr3_nt: TGTGCCAGCAGTTATACTAGCGGGAGGACCTACGAGCAGTACTTC
cdr3_aa: CASSYTSGRTYEQYF

v_call: TRBV19
clone_size: NA
d_call: NA
cdr3_length: 14
j_call: TRBJ2-3
cdr3_nt: TGTGCCTCTGCAGGGCAGGGACTCACAGATACGCAGTATTTT
cdr3_aa: CASAGQGLTDTQYF

v_call: TRBV7-2
clone_size: NA
d_call: NA
cdr3_length: 11
j_call: TRBJ2-2
cdr3_nt: TGTGCCAGCAGGTATTCCGGGGAGCTGTTTTTT
cdr3_aa: CASRYSGELFF

v_call: TRBV24-1
clone_size: NA
d_call: NA
cdr3_length: 11
j_call: TRBJ2-2
cdr3_nt: TGTGCCACCGGGCCCCCCGGGGAGCTGTCTTTT
cdr3_aa: CATGPPGELSF

v_call: TRBV15
clone_size: NA
d_call: TRBD1
cdr3_length: 16
j_call: TRBJ1-1
cdr3_nt: TGTGCCACCAGCAGAGGTAAGGGACAGGGGAACACTGAAGCTTTCTTT
cdr3_aa: CATSRGKGQGNTEAFF

v_call: TRBV7-6
clone_size: NA
d_call: TRBD1
cdr3_length: 14
j_call: TRBJ2-7
cdr3_nt: TGTGCCAGCAGCCGCGAGACAGGGCGGTACGAGCGGTACTTC
cdr3_aa: CASSRETGRYERYF

v_call: TRBV19
clone_size: NA
d_call: NA
cdr3_length: 15
j_call: TRBJ1-5
cdr3_nt: TGTGCCAGTAGTACGACAGAGAATAGCAATCAGCCCCAGCATTTT
cdr3_aa: CASSTTENSNQPQHF

v_call: TRBV3-1
clone_size: many
d_call: NA
cdr3_length: 14
j_call: TRBJ1-1
cdr3_nt: TGTGCCAGCAGCCGGGGGGAGATGAACACTGAAGCTTTCTTT
cdr3_aa: CASSRGEMNTEAFF

v_call: TRBV7-3
clone_size: NA
d_call: NA
cdr3_length: 14
j_call: TRBJ2-3
cdr3_nt: TGTGCCAGCAGCTTTTGGACAGGCACAGATACGCAGTATTTT
cdr3_aa: CASSFWTGTDTQYF

v_call: TRBV7-2
clone_size: NA
d_call: NA
cdr3_length: 12
j_call: TRBJ1-1
cdr3_nt: TGTGCCAGCAGCTTATTCGGGGGTGTGGCTTTCTTT
cdr3_aa: CASSLFGGVAFF

v_call: TRBV3-1
clone_size: many
d_call: NA
cdr3_length: 13
j_call: TRBJ1-6
cdr3_nt: TGTGCCAGCAGCCAAACGGTTGACTCACCCCTCCACTTT
cdr3_aa: CASSQTVDSPLHF

v_call: TRBV15
clone_size: few
d_call: NA
cdr3_length: 16
j_call: TRBJ1-1
cdr3_nt: TGTGCCACCAGCAGAGATCGTGAAGGCCCCCTGGTCTTTGCTTTCTTT
cdr3_aa: CATSRDREGPLVFAFF

v_call: TRBV7-6
clone_size: NA
d_call: NA
cdr3_length: 13
j_call: TRBJ2-7
cdr3_nt: TGTGCCAGCAGCTTAGCTAAGGGTTCCGAGCAGTACTTC
cdr3_aa: CASSLAKGSEQYF

v_call: TRBV7-8
clone_size: many
d_call: NA
cdr3_length: 12
j_call: TRBJ1-1
cdr3_nt: TGTGCCAGCAGCTTAGGACTAGTTGAAGCTTTCTTT
cdr3_aa: CASSLGLVEAFF

v_call: TRBV9
clone_size: NA
d_call: TRBD2
cdr3_length: 15
j_call: TRBJ2-5
cdr3_nt: TGTGCCAGCAGCGTAGGGAGCGGGGGGGCGGAGACCAAGTACTTC
cdr3_aa: CASSVGSGGAETKYF

v_call: TRBV7-8
clone_size: many
d_call: NA
cdr3_length: 20
j_call: TRBJ1-4
cdr3_nt: TGTGCCAGCAGCTGGGGGACCTCAGGGAGGGGAAAGCAGGGTAATGAAAAACTGTTTTTT
cdr3_aa: CASSWGTSGRGKQGNEKLFF

v_call: TRBV19
clone_size: NA
d_call: NA
cdr3_length: 14
j_call: TRBJ1-2
cdr3_nt: TGTGCCGGTAGTACAGTCGGTCAGGCCCATGGCCACACCTTC
cdr3_aa: CAGSTVGQAHGHTF

v_call: TRBV10-3
clone_size: NA
d_call: TRBD1
cdr3_length: 14
j_call: TRBJ1-2
cdr3_nt: TGTGCCATCAGTGGGACAGGGGCCAACTATGGCTACACCTTC
cdr3_aa: CAISGTGANYGYTF

v_call: TRBV2
clone_size: many
d_call: NA
cdr3_length: 14
j_call: TRBJ2-7
cdr3_nt: TGTGCCAGCAGTATGGGTCTACTGGGGTACGAGCAGTACTTC
cdr3_aa: CASSMGLLGYEQYF

v_call: TRBV9
clone_size: many
d_call: NA
cdr3_length: 15
j_call: TRBJ2-5
cdr3_nt: TGTGCCAGCAGCCCCCCCAGGGGGGGCCAAGAGACCCAGTACTTC
cdr3_aa: CASSPPRGGQETQYF

v_call: TRBV19
clone_size: NA
d_call: NA
cdr3_length: 16
j_call: TRBJ1-2
cdr3_nt: TGTGCCAGTAGTATAGATCCTCGGGACATCTACTATGGCTACACCTTC
cdr3_aa: CASSIDPRDIYYGYTF

v_call: TRBV20-1
clone_size: NA
d_call: NA
cdr3_length: 13
j_call: TRBJ1-1
cdr3_nt: TGCAGTGCTAGGGTAGGGGGAGACACTGAAGCTTTCTTT
cdr3_aa: CSARVGGDTEAFF

v_call: TRBV7-9
clone_size: NA
d_call: NA
cdr3_length: 15
j_call: TRBJ2-1
cdr3_nt: TGTGCCAGCAGCTTAGCCGGTAGCCCCCGTCCTGAGCAGTTCTTC
cdr3_aa: CASSLAGSPRPEQFF

v_call: TRBV6-1
clone_size: once
d_call: NA
cdr3_length: 15
j_call: TRBJ1-6
cdr3_nt: TGTGCCAGCAGTGAAGGCGGCGGGGGTAATTCACCCCTCCACTTT
cdr3_aa: CASSEGGGGNSPLHF